This TCR beta chain was identified during a study of shared clonotypes between healthy human individuals (dated by TCRdb to about 2020). For the wider study: A few men and two women, aged 18 to 49 years, made up the cohort. To increase sequencing depth and limit assay-specific biases, different laboratories used diverse techniques to prepare libraries and sequence TCR repertoires. For each donor, CD4 naive and CD4 memory were each run on three plates, CD8 naive on two plates, and CD8 memory on one plate. To estimate repertoire size and how much clonotypes are shared between individuals, the study performed deep sequencing of blood TCR repertoires from 4 to 6 healthy adults. Between about 0.94 and 8.9 billion PBMCs per donor were obtained by leukapheresis. The research as a whole found: Clonotypes shared by all four sorted-subset donors showed higher generation probabilities than non-shared clonotypes. Because the study included only a small number of donors, the genetic and exposure-history diversity represented was limited. Sampling was restricted to blood, and TCR repertoires in tissues likely differ from the TCR repertoires found in blood. Naive subsets generally had larger estimated clonotype richness than memory subsets. Incomplete sequencing was indicated by rarefaction of sorted-subset datasets, despite the large sequencing depth. Based on pairwise subsampling, the degree of clonotype sharing among donors was expected to be affected by sequencing depth. Across a few donors, roughly 5.1% of naive CD4, roughly 3.5% of naive CD8, 2.3% of memory CD4, and approximately 0.4% of memory CD8 clonotypes were shared.

The CDR3 holds 15 amino acids from the cysteine to the phenylalanine. CDR3 DNA is the only sequence kept; it has 45 bases, read in frame from the first base. Germline trimming amounts to 2 bases on V and 7 bases on J, with 7 as the count of junction bases outside the gene matches. CDR1 and CDR2 are drawn from the germline V gene: SGHVS, FNYEAQ. Details on this clone: Its cognate antigen has yet to be identified. There are no base qualities to consult, and no much larger clone falls within one base.

TCR CDR3 regions were amplified from genomic DNA by multiplex PCR using the deep immunoSEQ assay. Extracted genomic DNA from each cell subset was spread evenly across all wells of several immunoSEQ 96-well plates, with each plate serving as a replicate. For sorted subsets, 200 to 250 ng genomic DNA, equal to 30,000 to 35,000 T cell genomes, was loaded into each replicate PCR. Purified libraries were measured with a Qubit 3.0 fluorometer, size-checked on a Bioanalyzer 2100, and measured again with the KAPA Library Quantification kit. Every immunoSEQ 96-well plate was sequenced on a separate single-read 150-cycle Illumina NextSeq 550 flow cell. The authors' pipeline ran thus. Because only junctional sequences without quality scores were contained in the immunoSEQ output, filtering matching that applied to full-length reads could not be performed. Sequences were annotated with PyIR, a Python wrapper for IgBLAST v1.9, using IMGT germline references to assign V/J genes and CDR3. Any read was removed if the V/J assignment was weak (E-value above 1e-6), the CDR3 was missing, or the read contained stop codons, out-of-frame junctions, or ambiguous translated residues. V3J clonotypes were defined as sequences sharing an identical inferred V gene, J gene, and CDR3 amino acid sequence. Percentage overlap between repertoires was calculated by dividing the number of shared unique clonotypes by the size of the smaller repertoire. Richness of each repertoire was evaluated using RTK rarefaction, the Chao1 estimator, and Recon v2.1 estimates of unobserved clonotypes. Generation probabilities were computed with OLGA for all TCRbeta clonotypes obtained by the gDNA method from a handful of donors. In its TCRdb copy, this immuneACCESS table keeps in-frame sequences only and misses some clones. Where compared with another copy, unresolved V genes explain less than half of these, and the others have no known cause. For V, J and clone size, that table is used; D and trimming come from the DNA. The sample data list some 2.1 million clones, and 93% of these were observed just once. Around 1.7% of the sample lies in the top ten.

CD8 naive samples were obtained by positive selection for CCR7 among CD45RO-negative cells, yielding a CD45RA+CCR7+ population from which TemRA cells were excluded. The donors were healthy, HIV-negative adults with no recently reported acute infections or vaccinations. Every donor was a Caucasian adult living in Nashville, Tennessee, USA. After blood collection by leukapheresis, PBMCs were isolated using Ficoll-Histopaque density gradient centrifugation and then cryopreserved in the vapor phase of liquid nitrogen. Analytical flow cytometry was used to check the purity and quantity of each magnetically sorted T cell population. Genomic DNA was isolated from every sorted fraction and measured by UV absorbance on a Nanodrop 2000c.

The V gene is TRBV7-6 and the J gene is TRBJ2-1; 8 middle bases align to TRBD2. This receptor was obtained from a man younger than 35 in good health. Some clones in this sample may be carry-over from other donors' samples. Sequencing input: naive CD8+ T cells from PBMCs. The sample's cell subset or site label is to be understood as: CD45RA+CCR7+. The CDR3: CASSLTAGGQNEQFF. The nucleotide sequence reads as follows: TGTGCCAGCAGCTTAACGGCGGGAGGTCAGAATGAGCAGTTCTTC. Supplemented by the reference TRBV7-6 and TRBJ2-1 proteins around the CDR3, the complete variable domain is GAGVSQSPRYKVTKRGQDVALRCDPISGHVSLYWYRQALGQGPEFLTYFNYEAQQDKSGLPNDRFSAERPEGSISTLTIQRTEQRDSAMYRCASSLTAGGQNEQFFGPGTRLTVL.